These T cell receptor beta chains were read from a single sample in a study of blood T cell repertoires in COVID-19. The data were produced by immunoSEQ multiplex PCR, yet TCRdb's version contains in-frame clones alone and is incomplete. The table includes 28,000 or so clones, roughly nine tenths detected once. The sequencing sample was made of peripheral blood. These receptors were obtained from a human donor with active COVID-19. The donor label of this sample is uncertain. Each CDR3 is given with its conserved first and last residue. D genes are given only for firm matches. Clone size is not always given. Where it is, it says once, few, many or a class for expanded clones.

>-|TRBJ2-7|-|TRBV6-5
CASSTTEGPYEQYF
TGTGCCAGCAGTACGACGGAGGGACCCTACGAGCAGTACTTC
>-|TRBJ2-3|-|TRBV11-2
CASSLSTGLDTQYF
TGTGCCAGCAGCCTCAGTACGGGTTTAGATACGCAGTATTTT
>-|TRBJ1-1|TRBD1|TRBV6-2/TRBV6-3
CASSPMTGMNTEAFF
TGTGCCAGCAGTCCGATGACAGGGATGAACACTGAAGCTTTCTTT
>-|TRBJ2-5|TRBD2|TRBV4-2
CASSQGGGLAGQETQYF
TGTGCCAGCAGCCAAGGAGGGGGACTAGCGGGGCAAGAGACCCAGTACTTC
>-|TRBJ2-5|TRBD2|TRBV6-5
CASEQSAGGQETQYF
TGTGCCAGCGAACAGTCAGCGGGGGGGCAAGAGACCCAGTACTTC
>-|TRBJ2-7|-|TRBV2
CASLRTGREVASSYEQYF
TGTGCCAGCCTTCGGACAGGGAGGGAGGTCGCGAGCTCCTACGAGCAGTACTTC
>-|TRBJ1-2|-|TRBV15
CATSRGTENYGYTF
TGTGCCACCAGCAGAGGGACAGAAAACTATGGCTACACCTTC
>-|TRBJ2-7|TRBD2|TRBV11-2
CASSLGTSGRLREQYF
TGTGCCAGCAGCCTTGGGACTAGCGGGAGGTTACGCGAGCAGTACTTC
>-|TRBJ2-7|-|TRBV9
CASSVAEGVYEQYF
TGTGCCAGCAGCGTAGCGGAAGGGGTCTACGAGCAGTACTTC
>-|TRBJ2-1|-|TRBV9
CATKPGTSYNEQFF
TGTGCCACCAAACCGGGGACTTCCTACAATGAGCAGTTCTTC
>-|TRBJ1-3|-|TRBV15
CATSRGDGGNTIYF
TGTGCCACCAGCAGAGGAGACGGGGGAAACACCATATATTTT
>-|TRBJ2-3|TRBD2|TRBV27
CASSYPLGAGGASTDTQYF
TGTGCCAGCAGTTACCCCCTCGGAGCGGGAGGTGCTAGCACAGATACGCAGTATTTT
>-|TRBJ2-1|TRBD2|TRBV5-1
CASSLAGGTSGRAPYNEQFF
TGCGCCAGCAGCTTGGCCGGGGGGACTAGCGGGAGGGCCCCCTACAATGAGCAGTTCTTC
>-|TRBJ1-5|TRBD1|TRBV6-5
CASRSGQKSNQPQHF
TGTGCCAGCAGATCGGGACAGAAAAGCAATCAGCCCCAGCATTTT
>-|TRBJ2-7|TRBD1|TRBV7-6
CASSLATGGGEQCF
TGTGCCAGCAGCTTAGCGACAGGGGGGGGAGAGCAGTGCTTC
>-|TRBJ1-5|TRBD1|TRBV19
CASSTGTGKGQPQHF
TGTGCCAGTAGTACAGGGACAGGGAAAGGGCAGCCCCAGCATTTT
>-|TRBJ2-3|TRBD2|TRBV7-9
CASRRTSGHTDTQYF
TGTGCCAGCAGGCGGACTAGCGGACACACAGATACGCAGTATTTT
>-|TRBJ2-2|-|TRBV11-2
CASSEHTGELFF
TGTGCCAGCAGCGAGCATACCGGGGAGCTGTTTTTT
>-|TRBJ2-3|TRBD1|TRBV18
CASSPLRTGTTDTQYF
TGTGCCAGCTCACCCCTGAGGACAGGGACCACAGATACGCAGTATTTT
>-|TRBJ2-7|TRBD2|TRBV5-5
CASSFTLAAAYEQYF
TGTGCCAGCAGCTTCACCCTAGCGGCCGCCTACGAGCAGTACTTC
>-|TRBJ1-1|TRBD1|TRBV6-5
CASSLRQGGTEAFF
TGTGCCAGCAGCCTCCGACAGGGTGGCACTGAAGCTTTCTTT
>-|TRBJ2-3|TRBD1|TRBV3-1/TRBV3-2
CASSLRGRRGTDTQYF
TGTGCCAGCAGCCTGAGGGGGCGGCGTGGCACAGATACGCAGTATTTT
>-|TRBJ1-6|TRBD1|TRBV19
CASSRDRGLSPLHF
TGTGCCAGTAGCCGGGACAGGGGATTGTCACCCCTCCACTTT
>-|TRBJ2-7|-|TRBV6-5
CASSYNSGYEQYF
TGTGCCAGCAGTTACAACAGTGGGTACGAGCAGTACTTC
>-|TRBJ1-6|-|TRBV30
CAWRYGLDNSPLHF
TGTGCCTGGAGATACGGACTGGATAATTCACCCCTCCACTTT
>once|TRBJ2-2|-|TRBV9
CASSYMDTGELFF
TGTGCCAGCAGCTACATGGACACCGGGGAGCTGTTTTTT
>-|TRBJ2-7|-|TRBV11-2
CASSLGSRQATYEQYF
TGTGCCAGCAGCTTAGGTAGTAGGCAGGCTACCTACGAGCAGTACTTC
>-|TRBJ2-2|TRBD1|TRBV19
CASSIGQANTGELFF
TGTGCCAGTAGTATCGGACAGGCTAACACCGGGGAGCTGTTTTTT
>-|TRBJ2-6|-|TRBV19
CASTGVAGANVLTF
TGTGCCAGTACAGGGGTCGCTGGGGCCAACGTCCTGACTTTC
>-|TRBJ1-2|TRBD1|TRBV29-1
CSVERTGTYGYTF
TGCAGCGTTGAACGGACAGGTACCTATGGCTACACCTTC
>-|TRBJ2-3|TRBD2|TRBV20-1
CSATSGGSQYF
TGCAGTGCTACATCGGGAGGCTCGCAGTATTTT
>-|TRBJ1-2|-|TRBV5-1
CASSLSTGSNYGYTF
TGCGCCAGCAGCTTATCCACAGGATCTAACTATGGCTACACCTTC